This T cell receptor (beta chain) appears in the sequencing data of a study of tumor-infiltrating lymphocytes in primary liver carcinoma. The wider study: Enrolled patients were male and female, aged 30 to 69 years. Sequencing of the samples generated roughly 3.65 to 7.13 million productive TCRbeta reads, with similar yields across tissue types.

This clonotype was counted once. Its antigen is still unknown. At one of its ends the junction is not consistent with the germline gene, which may arise from a read error. There are 15 residues in the CDR3. Germline CDR1 SQVTM, CDR2 ANQGSEA. From about 0.5 ug of total RNA, TCR beta-specific cDNA was reverse-transcribed using a constant-region primer. TCR beta libraries came from three nested multiplex PCR rounds using slightly modified ARM-PCR. Researchers ran the first two PCR rounds for roughly 11 cycles each with TRBV1-TRBV30 forward primers and a C-beta reverse primer. MiXCR was run by TCRdb on the multiplex PCR reads, yielding one entry per CDR3 protein. This table holds roughly 80,000 distinct CDR3 sequences, about three quarters found once. Overall study findings and caveats: Tumor-adjacent and tumor-blood pairs shared less of their repertoires than tumor region pairs shared.

Starting material for RNA and DNA co-extraction consisted of about 20-30 mg of unsorted bulk tissue. Chronic HBV infection affected patients, none of whom had received treatment. The chain couples TRBV29-1 to TRBJ2-1; 14 bases line up with TRBD2. The specimen was tumor-adjacent normal liver tissue. The TCR sequence derives from a man aged 40-49 years with primary liver carcinoma and hepatitis B virus infection. As DNA, the CDR3 is TGCAGCGGTGGACTAGCGGGAGGATCCTACAATGAACAGCTCTTC. As protein: CSGGLAGGSYNEQLF.